The 17 T cell receptor beta chains below were found in one sample sequenced in a study of T cells after yellow fever vaccination. TCRdb processed the 5' RACE reads anew with MiXCR; each CDR3 protein has one entry. The data contain some 350,000 distinct CDR3 sequences, 3% to 4.5% of them singletons. Sequenced here: PBMCs, sampled 5 days after the yellow fever booster vaccination. These receptors originate from a man between 18 and 35 years old who received the YFV17D yellow fever vaccine.

In this sample, this clonotype turned up a few times. The chain carries TRBV20-1 and TRBJ1-5; TRBD1 might be the D (5 bases). Germline V gives CDR1 DFQATT, CDR2 SNEGSKA (reference sequence). V lost 2 bases and J lost 7, with 9 bases in between. This CDR3 comprises 12 residues. CDR3 DNA: TGCAGTGCTAGACGGGGGGAACAGCCCCAGCATTTT. It is translated as CSARRGEQPQHF.

This clonotype has at least ten counts. The rearrangement joins TRBV6-1 to TRBJ2-3, with 8 bases that match TRBD1. Germline CDR1 MNHNS, CDR2 SASEGT. The CDR3 runs 17 residues. Trimming removed 8 bases from V and 0 bases from J; junction bases left unmatched: 13. The CDR3: CASSSPWDRPSTDTQYF. CDR3 in DNA: TGTGCCAGCTCAAGCCCCTGGGACAGGCCTAGCACAGATACGCAGTATTTT.

This clonotype was observed at least ten times. This chain uses TRBV20-1 with TRBJ2-2, with TRBD2 matching over 12 bases. V lost 1 base and J lost 4; bases outside the gene matches: 7. The CDR3 has 17 amino acids. Germline loops: CDR1 DFQATT, CDR2 SNEGSKA (reference sequence). For the CDR3, the DNA is TGCAGTGCTAGAGGGCTAGCGGGGGGGCCGGTCACCGGGGAGCTGTTTTTT. Protein product: CSARGLAGGPVTGELFF.

The rearrangement uses TRBV20-1 and TRBJ2-3; D not resolved. V lost 0 bases and J lost 0, with 7 bases in between. This CDR3 comprises 14 residues. Germline V gene sequence: CDR1 DFQATT, CDR2 SNEGSKA (reference sequence). CDR3 sequence (DNA): TGCAGTGCTAGAGAGCACTCTAGCACAGATACGCAGTATTTT. Residues: CSAREHSSTDTQYF.

CDR3 sequence: CASSQDRIRRGRSTNEQFF. The CDR3 bases are TGCGCCAGCAGCCAAGATCGGATCCGACGGGGAAGAAGCACGAATGAGCAGTTCTTC. This chain connects TRBV4-3 to TRBJ2-1, with D perhaps TRBD2 (5 bases). The CDR3 sequence is 19 residues long. Germline lookup yields CDR1 LGHNA and CDR2 YSLEER. The germline V and J ends were trimmed by 0 bases and 7 bases, with 25 bases remaining between them.

This clonotype was counted between two and nine times. The rearrangement links TRBV24-1 to TRBJ2-2; D is undetermined. Trimming removed 10 bases from V and 4 bases from J, with 9 bases in between. Germline V CDR1 and CDR2: KGHDR, SFDVKD. There are 12 residues in the CDR3. CDR3 coding DNA: TGTGCCACTGGACGACCCACCGGGGAGCTGTTTTTT. This translates into CATGRPTGELFF.

This clonotype has a handful of counts. The J gene is TRBJ1-3, the V gene TRBV7-6; D may be TRBD1 (6 bases). CDR3 length: 17 amino acids. CDR1 and CDR2 (germline): SGHVS, FNYEAQ. The V gene lost 2 bases and the J gene lost 3 bases, with 17 bases spanning the gap. CDR3 in DNA: TGTGCCAGCAGCTTAACCCCCTTGGGGGCAGGTGGAAACACCATATATTTT. Its translation: CASSLTPLGAGGNTIYF. The whole variable domain, filled in from reference TRBV7-6 and TRBJ1-3, reads GAGVSQSPRYKVTKRGQDVALRCDPISGHVSLYWYRQALGQGPEFLTYFNYEAQQDKSGLPNDRFSAERPEGSISTLTIQRTEQRDSAMYRCASSLTPLGAGGNTIYFGEGSWLTVV.

The table lists this clonotype with a few counts. The chain recombines TRBV9 with TRBJ1-1, with D unresolved. V lost 0 bases, J lost 1 base, and 10 bases lay in between. Per the germline V gene, CDR1 is SGDLS and CDR2 is YYNGEE. This CDR3 has 15 residues. The CDR3, as DNA: TGTGCCAGCAGCGTAGCGGTTGGCAAGAACACTGAAGCTTTCTTT. Translating it yields CASSVAVGKNTEAFF.

The V call is TRBV5-1, the J call TRBJ1-5, with a weak D call TRBD1 (6 bases). V lost 1 base and J lost 3, with 23 bases in between. In germline, CDR1 is SGHRS, CDR2 YFSETQ. CDR3 length: 19 amino acids. Here the CDR3 reads CASSLLGARPKTPNQPQHF. CDR3 in DNA: TGCGCCAGCAGCTTGTTGGGGGCTCGGCCTAAGACCCCCAATCAGCCCCAGCATTTT.

This clonotype was detected ten times or more. The chain couples TRBV21-1 to TRBJ1-5. TRBV21-1 has pseudogene status. The CDR3 consists of 11 residues. CDR3 DNA sequence: TGTGCCAGCAGGGGAAATCAGCCCCAGCATTTT. Protein sequence: CASRGNQPQHF.

This rearrangement joins TRBV7-2 to TRBJ2-5; 12 nucleotides agree with TRBD2. Germline values: CDR1 SGHTA, CDR2 FQGNSA. J was trimmed by 1 base and V by 8 bases; bases with no gene match: 5. There are 15 residues in the CDR3. DNA for the CDR3: TGTGCCAGCGAAAGGACTAGCGGGGCCCAAGAGACCCAGTACTTC. Protein product: CASERTSGAQETQYF.

This clonotype was seen at least ten times. The V call is TRBV12-3 or TRBV12-4, the J call TRBJ2-7; D is uncertain. The CDR3 has 12 amino acids. V lost 3 bases and J 6 bases, leaving 9 bases between the germline ends. DNA for the CDR3: TGTGCCAGCAGTTTGGGCACTCTCGAGCAGTACGTC. This sequence encodes CASSLGTLEQYV.

This clonotype was observed many times. The V and J genes are TRBV5-1 and TRBJ2-3; possible D gene TRBD2, 6 bases. CDR1 is SGHRS, CDR2 YFSETQ, per germline. This CDR3 region has 15 residues. The germline V and J ends were trimmed by 1 base and 5 bases, with 14 bases remaining between them. In DNA form, the CDR3 reads TGCGCCAGCAGCTTGCTAGGGCAGGGAGGAGATACGCAGTATTTT. This codes for CASSLLGQGGDTQYF.

Only a few counts were recorded for this clonotype. The gene calls are TRBV5-1 and TRBJ1-1; D is unclear. The CDR3 is 8 amino acids. Trimming shortened V by 6 bases and J by 11 bases, and 5 bases separated the two germline ends. CDR1 and CDR2 (germline): SGHRS, YFSETQ. The CDR3 region is CASNWAFF. CDR3 coding DNA: TGCGCCAGCAATTGGGCTTTCTTT.

There are a few counts of this clonotype. The rearrangement uses TRBV24-1 and TRBJ1-5, with a possible D match to TRBD1 (5 bases). Germline CDR1 reads KGHDR; CDR2 reads SFDVKD. V was cut by 4 bases and J by 6 bases, with 15 bases left in between. The CDR3 sequence is 15 residues long. The CDR3 DNA reads TGTGCCACCAGTGACAGTACTCTAAGGGGTCAGCCCCAGCATTTT. It encodes CATSDSTLRGQPQHF.

This clonotype was counted at least ten times. The rearrangement links TRBV5-1 to TRBJ2-7; 9 bases fit TRBD1. CDR1 SGHRS and CDR2 YFSETQ come from the germline V gene. Trimming removed 4 bases from V and 6 bases from J; junction bases left unmatched: 8. The CDR3 consists of 14 residues. The CDR3 bases are TGCGCCAGCAGCCCCTGGACAGGGGCCCGCGAGCAGTACGTC. It yields the protein CASSPWTGAREQYV.

This clonotype was seen only a few times. The rearrangement uses TRBV4-1 and TRBJ1-1; tentative D call: TRBD1 (5 bases). Per germline, CDR1 MGHRA and CDR2 YSYEKL. This CDR3 contains 13 residues. The V end lost 4 bases, the J end lost 7 bases, and 13 bases lay between the germline ends. CDR3 loop: CASSRGVQVEAFF. CDR3 nucleotides: TGCGCCAGCAGCCGAGGGGTCCAGGTTGAAGCTTTCTTT.